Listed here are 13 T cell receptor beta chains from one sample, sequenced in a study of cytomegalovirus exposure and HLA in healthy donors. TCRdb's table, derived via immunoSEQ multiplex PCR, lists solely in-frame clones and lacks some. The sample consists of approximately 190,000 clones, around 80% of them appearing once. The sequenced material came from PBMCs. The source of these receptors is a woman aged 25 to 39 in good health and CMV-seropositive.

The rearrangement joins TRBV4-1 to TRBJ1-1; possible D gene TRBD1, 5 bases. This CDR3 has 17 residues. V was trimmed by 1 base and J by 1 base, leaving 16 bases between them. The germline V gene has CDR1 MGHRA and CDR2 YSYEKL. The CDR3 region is CASSQVHFRGKNTEAFF. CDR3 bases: TGCGCCAGCAGCCAAGTCCATTTTAGGGGAAAGAACACTGAAGCTTTCTTT.

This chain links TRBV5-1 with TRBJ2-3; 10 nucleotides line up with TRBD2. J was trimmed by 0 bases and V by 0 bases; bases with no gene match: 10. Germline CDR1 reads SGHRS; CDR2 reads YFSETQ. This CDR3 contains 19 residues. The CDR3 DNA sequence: TGCGCCAGCAGCTTGGTGGGTAGCGGGAGGATCACTAGCACAGATACGCAGTATTTT. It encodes CASSLVGSGRITSTDTQYF.

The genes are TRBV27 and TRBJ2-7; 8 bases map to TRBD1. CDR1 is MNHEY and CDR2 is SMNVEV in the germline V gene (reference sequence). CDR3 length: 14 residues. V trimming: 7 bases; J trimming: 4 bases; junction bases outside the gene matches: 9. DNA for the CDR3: TGTGCCAGCACCGACGACAGGGGTTTATACGAGCAGTACTTC. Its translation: CASTDDRGLYEQYF.

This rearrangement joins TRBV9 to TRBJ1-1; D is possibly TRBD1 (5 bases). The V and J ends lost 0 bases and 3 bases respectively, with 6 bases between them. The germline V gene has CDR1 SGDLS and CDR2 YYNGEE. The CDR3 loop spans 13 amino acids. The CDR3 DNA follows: TGTGCCAGCAGCGTAGGGGACTACACTGAAGCTTTCTTT. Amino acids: CASSVGDYTEAFF.

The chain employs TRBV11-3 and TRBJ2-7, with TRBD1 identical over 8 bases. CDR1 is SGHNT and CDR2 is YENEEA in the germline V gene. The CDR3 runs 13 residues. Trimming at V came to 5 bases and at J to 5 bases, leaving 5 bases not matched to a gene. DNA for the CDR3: TGTGCCAGCAGCGGACAGGGTTTCGACGAGCAGTACTTC. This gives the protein CASSGQGFDEQYF.

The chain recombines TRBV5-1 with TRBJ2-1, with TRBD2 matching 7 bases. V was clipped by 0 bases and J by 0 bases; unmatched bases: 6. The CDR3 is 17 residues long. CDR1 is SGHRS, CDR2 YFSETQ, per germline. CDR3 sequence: CASSLASGGSSYNEQFF. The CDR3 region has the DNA TGCGCCAGCAGCTTGGCTTCTGGCGGGAGCTCCTACAATGAGCAGTTCTTC.

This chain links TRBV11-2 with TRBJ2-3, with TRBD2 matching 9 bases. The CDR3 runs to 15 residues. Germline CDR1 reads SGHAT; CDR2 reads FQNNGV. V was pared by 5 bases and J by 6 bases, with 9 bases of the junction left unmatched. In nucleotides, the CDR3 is TGTGCCAGCAGCATTAATGCGGGAGGGTTCGATACGCAGTATTTT. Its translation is CASSINAGGFDTQYF.

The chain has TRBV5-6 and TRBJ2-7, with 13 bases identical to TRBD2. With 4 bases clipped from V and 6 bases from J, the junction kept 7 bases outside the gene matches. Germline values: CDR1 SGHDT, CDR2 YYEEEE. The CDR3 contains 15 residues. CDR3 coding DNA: TGTGCCAGCAGCGCCGGACTAGCGGGAGTATTCGAGCAGTACTTC. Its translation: CASSAGLAGVFEQYF.

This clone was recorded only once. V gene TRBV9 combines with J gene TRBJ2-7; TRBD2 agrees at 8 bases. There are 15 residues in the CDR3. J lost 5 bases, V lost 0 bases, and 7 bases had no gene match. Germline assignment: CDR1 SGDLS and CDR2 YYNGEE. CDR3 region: CASSVESSGFNEQYF. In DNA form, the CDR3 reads TGTGCCAGCAGCGTAGAATCTAGCGGGTTCAACGAGCAGTACTTC.

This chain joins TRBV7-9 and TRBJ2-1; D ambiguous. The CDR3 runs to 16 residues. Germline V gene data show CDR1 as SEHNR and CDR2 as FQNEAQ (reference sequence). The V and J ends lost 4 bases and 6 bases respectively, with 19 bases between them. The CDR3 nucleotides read TGTGCCAGCAGCTCCCGGAGCCAGATCCTTAGCAATGAGCAGTTCTTC. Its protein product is CASSSRSQILSNEQFF.

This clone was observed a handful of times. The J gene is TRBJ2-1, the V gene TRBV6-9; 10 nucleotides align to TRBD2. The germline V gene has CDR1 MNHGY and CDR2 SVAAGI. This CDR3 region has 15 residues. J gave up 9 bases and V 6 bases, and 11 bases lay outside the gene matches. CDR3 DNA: TGTGCCAGCAGCTCCGGTAGCGGGAGGTCGAGTGAGCAGTTCTTC. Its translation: CASSSGSGRSSEQFF.

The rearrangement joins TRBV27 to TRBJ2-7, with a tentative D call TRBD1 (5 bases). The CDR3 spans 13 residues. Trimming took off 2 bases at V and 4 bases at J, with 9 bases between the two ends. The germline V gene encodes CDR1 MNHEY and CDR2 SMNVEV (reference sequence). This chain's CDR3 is CASSLIQGYEQYF. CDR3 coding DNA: TGTGCCAGCAGTTTAATTCAGGGATACGAGCAGTACTTC.

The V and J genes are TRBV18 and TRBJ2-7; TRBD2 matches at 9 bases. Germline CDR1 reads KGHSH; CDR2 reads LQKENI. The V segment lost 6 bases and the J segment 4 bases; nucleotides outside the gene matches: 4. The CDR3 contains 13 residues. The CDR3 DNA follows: TGTGCCAGCTCGGCTAGCGGGACGTACGAGCAGTACTTC. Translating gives CASSASGTYEQYF.